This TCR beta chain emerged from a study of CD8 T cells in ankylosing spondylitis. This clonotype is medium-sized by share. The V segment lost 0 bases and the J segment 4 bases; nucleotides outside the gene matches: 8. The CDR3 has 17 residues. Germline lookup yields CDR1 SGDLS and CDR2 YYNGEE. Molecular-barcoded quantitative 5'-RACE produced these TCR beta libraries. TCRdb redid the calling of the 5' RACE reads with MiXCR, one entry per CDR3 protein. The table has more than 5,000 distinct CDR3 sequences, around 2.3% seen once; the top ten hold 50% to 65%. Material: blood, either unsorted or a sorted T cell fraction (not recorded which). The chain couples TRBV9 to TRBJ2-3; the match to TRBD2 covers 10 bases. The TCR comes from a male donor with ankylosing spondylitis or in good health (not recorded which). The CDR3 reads CASSVVSGRHSADTQYF. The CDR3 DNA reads TGTGCCAGCAGCGTAGTTAGCGGGAGGCATTCCGCAGATACGCAGTATTTT.